Detailed here is one TCR beta chain. The data were obtained in a study of blood T cell repertoires in COVID-19. Clones were read by immunoSEQ multiplex PCR, and TCRdb kept only the in-frame ones, dropping some. The table includes fewer than 350,000 clones, 85% detected once. V lost 1 base to trimming and J lost 2 bases, with 7 bases between them. The CDR3 runs 14 residues. Germline loops: CDR1 SGHTA, CDR2 FQGNSA. Sequencing was done on a sample of PBMCs or T cells enriched from blood (not recorded which). The chain uses TRBV7-2 and TRBJ2-3; perhaps TRBD2 as D (5 bases). The receptor's source is a woman in her forties or fifties who had recovered from COVID-19. The CDR3 loop reads CASSLGTSTDTQYF. The CDR3 nucleotides read TGTGCCAGCAGCTTAGGGACTTCCACAGATACGCAGTATTTT.